The 20 T cell receptor beta chains below were found in one sample sequenced in a study of blood T cell repertoires in COVID-19 (TCRdb year 2020). Receptor amplification or capture employed the immunoSEQ multiplex PCR assay. This immuneACCESS table, as held by TCRdb, lists in-frame sequences with V and J called but not all clones. Of the missing ones, under half trace to an unresolved V gene in checked studies; the others have no known cause. The sample yields tens of thousands of clones; roughly 80% were counted once. In total, the top ten clones hold 7.5% to 10% of the sample. Material for sequencing was peripheral blood. The source of these receptors is a human donor in a cohort sampled during active COVID-19.

The chain combines TRBV24-1 with TRBJ2-7; 11 positions agree with TRBD1. The V and J ends lost 4 bases and 3 bases, in that order; junction bases with no gene match: 7. This CDR3 spans 16 amino acids. Germline V gene data show CDR1 as KGHDR and CDR2 as SFDVKD. The CDR3 coding sequence is TGTGCCACCAGTGACGTCCGGGACAGGGGGATCTACGAGCAGTACTTC. This encodes CATSDVRDRGIYEQYF.

This clone was counted only a few times. The chain joins TRBV4-3 to TRBJ1-6; 9 nucleotides match TRBD1. Germline-derived CDR1 and CDR2 are LGHNA and YSLEER. V dropped 3 bases and J dropped 9; count of bases not matched to a gene: 3. The CDR3 contains 14 residues. The CDR3 nucleotides are TGCGCCAGCAGCCAGGGGGACAGGGTTTCACCCCTCCACTTT. Amino acid sequence: CASSQGDRVSPLHF.

For the CDR3, the DNA is TGTGCCAGCAGTGAGCGCGGGACCGGTCACAATGAGCAGTTCTTC. This translates into CASSERGTGHNEQFF. The chain joins TRBV25-1 to TRBJ2-1; perhaps TRBD2 as D (6 bases). The V end was cut by 3 bases, the J end by 5 bases, with 14 bases between. This CDR3 has 15 residues. CDR1 and CDR2 from the germline V gene are MGHDK and SYGVNS.

The chain is built from TRBV15 and TRBJ2-2; D is possibly TRBD1 (5 bases). The CDR3 sequence is 17 residues long. Germline-derived CDR1 and CDR2 are LNHNV and YYDKDF (reference sequence). The V end lost 0 bases, the J end lost 0 bases, and 11 bases lay between the germline ends. This CDR3 reads CATSRDRGRANTGELFF. The CDR3 DNA is TGTGCCACCAGCAGAGATAGGGGCAGGGCGAACACCGGGGAGCTGTTTTTT. Using reference TRBV15 and TRBJ2-2 for the parts outside the CDR3, the full variable domain is DAMVIQNPRYQVTQFGKPVTLSCSQTLNHNVMYWYQQKSSQAPKLLFHYYDKDFNNEADTPDNFQSRRPNTSFCFLDIRSPGLGDTAMYLCATSRDRGRANTGELFFGEGSRLTVL.

This clone was observed a few times. The chain couples TRBV4-2 to TRBJ1-6; 7 bases map to TRBD1. Germline V gene data show CDR1 as LGHNA and CDR2 as YNFKEQ. V lost 4 bases, J lost 5 bases, and 11 bases stayed unmatched. This CDR3 spans 17 amino acids. The CDR3 reads CASSLQQTGDHNSPLHF. As DNA, the CDR3 is TGTGCCAGCAGCCTACAACAAACAGGGGATCATAATTCACCCCTCCACTTT.

This chain uses TRBV5-4 with TRBJ2-3, with 8 bases lining up with TRBD1. Germline V gives CDR1 SGHNT, CDR2 YYREEE (reference sequence). J was trimmed by 2 bases and V by 4 bases; bases with no gene match: 9. This CDR3 spans 16 amino acids. The CDR3 here is CASSLFLTGATDTQYF. Here the CDR3 DNA reads TGTGCCAGCAGCCTCTTCCTGACAGGGGCCACAGATACGCAGTATTTT.

The V gene is TRBV23-1, the J gene TRBJ2-1; 8 nucleotides align to TRBD1. TRBV23-1 is designated an ORF whose function remains uncertain. Unmatched junction bases numbered 21, after V lost 4 bases and J lost 7 bases. The CDR3 spans 19 residues. CDR3 sequence: CASSRRDRFLISTQNEQFF. The CDR3 DNA sequence: TGCGCCAGCAGTCGGCGGGACAGGTTTTTAATCTCGACCCAAAATGAGCAGTTCTTC.

This chain joins TRBV9 and TRBJ1-4, with TRBD1 matching 9 bases. V trimming: 4 bases; J trimming: 8 bases; junction bases outside the gene matches: 6. The CDR3 runs to 14 residues. Germline V gene lookup returns CDR1 SGDLS and CDR2 YYNGEE. The DNA of the CDR3 is TGTGCCAGCAGCCCACAGGGGGCGGAAGAAAAACTGTTTTTT. Amino acid sequence: CASSPQGAEEKLFF.

This chain joins TRBV4-3 and TRBJ2-7; 9 nucleotides line up with TRBD1. The CDR3 covers 14 residues. Germline V gene data show CDR1 as LGHNA and CDR2 as YSLEER. V trimming: 4 bases; J trimming: 2 bases; junction bases outside the gene matches: 3. The CDR3 DNA follows: TGCGCCAGCAGCCCGGGACAGGGAACCTACGAGCAGTACTTC. It is translated as CASSPGQGTYEQYF.

With regard to this clone: This specimen includes other DNA sequences encoding the same CDR3. The rearrangement joins TRBV7-8 to TRBJ1-1, with TRBD1 identical over 8 bases. With 5 bases clipped from V and 5 bases from J, the junction kept 4 bases outside the gene matches. Germline lookup yields CDR1 SGHVS and CDR2 FQNEAQ. CDR3 length: 13 amino acids. CDR3 DNA sequence: TGTGCCAGCAGCCTCACAGGGGGGACTGAAGCTTTCTTT. Amino acids: CASSLTGGTEAFF.

The chain carries TRBV11-3 and TRBJ2-7; 7 bases are shared with TRBD2. Germline trimming cut 2 bases from V and 3 bases from J; bases unmatched to any gene: 10. The CDR3 totals 16 residues. Looked up from germline, CDR1 is SGHNT and CDR2 is YENEEA. The CDR3 DNA is TGTGCCAGCAGCTTATTCCCTAGCGGACGAATCTACGAGCAGTACTTC. Encoded protein: CASSLFPSGRIYEQYF.

The rearrangement joins TRBV2 to TRBJ2-5; D might be TRBD2 (5 bases). The CDR3 covers 13 residues. Germline V gene lookup returns CDR1 SNHLY and CDR2 FYNNEI. The ends were cut back, 0 bases at V and 5 bases at J, with 7 bases in the middle. The CDR3 nucleotides are TGTGCCAGCAGTGAAGCGGGCGGGGAGACCCAGTACTTC. Protein product: CASSEAGGETQYF. Drawing the rest from reference TRBV2 and TRBJ2-5, the complete variable domain is EPEVTQTPSHQVTQMGQEVILRCVPISNHLYFYWYRQILGQKVEFLVSFYNNEISEKSEIFDDQFSVERPDGSNFTLKIRSTKLEDSAMYFCASSEAGGETQYFGPGTRLLVL.

V and J are TRBV5-8 and TRBJ2-1; 10 nucleotides align to TRBD2. Trimming took 2 bases from V and 5 from J; bases not matched to a gene: 4. The germline V gene has CDR1 SGHTS and CDR2 YDEGEE. The CDR3 sequence is 15 residues long. This CDR3 is CASSFGTSVDNEQFF. The DNA of the CDR3 is TGTGCCAGCAGCTTTGGGACTAGCGTAGACAATGAGCAGTTCTTC. Filled out from reference TRBV5-8 and TRBJ2-1, the complete variable domain reads EAGVTQSPTHLIKTRGQQATLRCSPISGHTSVYWYQQALGLGLQFLLWYDEGEERNRGNFPPRFSGRQFPNYSSELNVNALELEDSALYLCASSFGTSVDNEQFFGPGTRLTVL.

The chain uses TRBV12-3 or TRBV12-4 and TRBJ2-3; TRBD2 matches at 8 bases. V dropped 4 bases and J dropped 10; count of bases not matched to a gene: 4. The CDR3 sequence is 12 residues long. The CDR3 spells CASSSGLAAQYF. In DNA form, the CDR3 reads TGTGCCAGCAGTTCAGGACTAGCTGCGCAGTATTTT.

J is TRBJ1-6 and V is TRBV5-5, with D unresolved. V lost 3 bases, J lost 3 bases, and 13 bases lay in between. Per germline, CDR1 SGHKS and CDR2 YYEKEE (reference sequence). There are 16 residues in the CDR3. The CDR3 sequence is CASSWAGSGYNSPLHF. DNA for the CDR3: TGTGCCAGCAGCTGGGCGGGGAGCGGCTATAATTCACCCCTCCACTTT.

This chain connects TRBV7-9 to TRBJ1-6, with 8 bases lining up with TRBD1. The CDR3 length is 17 residues. Trimming took 4 bases from V and 4 from J; bases not matched to a gene: 9. Per the germline V gene, CDR1 is SEHNR and CDR2 is FQNEAQ (reference sequence). Here the CDR3 reads CASSYGTGTFYNSPLHF. CDR3 coding DNA: TGTGCCAGCAGCTATGGGACAGGAACCTTTTATAATTCACCCCTCCACTTT.

The CDR3, as DNA: TGTGCCAGCAGCCGCAAGGGAGGGACCGTTAACACTGAAGCTTTCTTT. This encodes CASSRKGGTVNTEAFF. The rearrangement uses TRBV4-2 and TRBJ1-1, with D possibly matching TRBD1 (5 bases). This CDR3 contains 16 residues. Germline V gene lookup returns CDR1 LGHNA and CDR2 YNFKEQ. V was pared by 4 bases and J by 2 bases, with 17 bases between.

This chain uses TRBV27 with TRBJ2-1; 14 positions match TRBD2. After removal of 6 bases from V and 6 bases from J, the junction contained 22 bases not matched to a gene. The CDR3 covers 21 residues. CDR1 MNHEY and CDR2 SMNVEV come from the germline V gene (reference sequence). CDR3 loop: CASSSPAGRGTSGSVSNEQFF. CDR3 coding DNA: TGTGCCAGCAGCTCTCCCGCCGGGAGGGGGACTAGCGGGAGCGTTAGCAATGAGCAGTTCTTC.

A single count supports this clone. The chain has TRBV7-2 and TRBJ2-3; D uncertain. CDR1 is SGHTA and CDR2 is FQGNSA in the germline V gene. Trimming cost V 5 bases and J 1 base, with 7 bases left between them. CDR3 size: 13 residues. The CDR3 protein is CASSPPGTDTQYF. CDR3 in DNA: TGTGCCAGCAGCCCTCCGGGCACAGATACGCAGTATTTT.

By proportion, this clone is medium-sized. V and J are TRBV6-2 or TRBV6-3 and TRBJ2-3, with D perhaps matching TRBD1 (6 bases). V was trimmed by 6 bases and J by 1 base, leaving 17 bases between them. This CDR3 has 16 residues. CDR1 and CDR2 from the germline V gene are MNHEY and SVGEGT. DNA for the CDR3: TGTGCCAGCAGCCCCAGTAAGAAGGGGGGCACAGATACGCAGTATTTT. Residues: CASSPSKKGGTDTQYF.